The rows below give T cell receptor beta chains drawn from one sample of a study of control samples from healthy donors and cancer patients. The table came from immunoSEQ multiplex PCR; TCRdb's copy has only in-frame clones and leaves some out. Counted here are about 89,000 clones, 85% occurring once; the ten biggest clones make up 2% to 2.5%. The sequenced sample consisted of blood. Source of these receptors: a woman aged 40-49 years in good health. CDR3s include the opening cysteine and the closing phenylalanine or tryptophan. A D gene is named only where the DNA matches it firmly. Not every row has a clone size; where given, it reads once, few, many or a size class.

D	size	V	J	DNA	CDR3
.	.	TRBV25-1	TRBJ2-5	TGTGCCAGCAGTGAAGGGGGGAGGGAGACCCAGTACTTC	CASSEGGRETQYF
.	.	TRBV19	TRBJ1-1	TGTGCCAGTAGTCGCGGACAGCAGAACACTGAAGCTTTCTTT	CASSRGQQNTEAFF
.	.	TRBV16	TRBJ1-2	TGTGCCAGCAGCCCTTCGGATGGCTACACCTTC	CASSPSDGYTF
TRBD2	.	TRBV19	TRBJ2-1	TGTGCCAGTAGTGGGGGGACTAGCGGGGCCTCCTACAATGAGCAGTTCTTC	CASSGGTSGASYNEQFF
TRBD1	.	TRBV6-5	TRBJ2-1	TGTGCCAGCAGGCCGACCGGGACAGGGTCCAATGAGCAGTTCTTC	CASRPTGTGSNEQFF
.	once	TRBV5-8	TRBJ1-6	TGTGCCAGCAGCTTGGGCGGTGGGGTGGGTTCACCCCTCCACTTT	CASSLGGGVGSPLHF
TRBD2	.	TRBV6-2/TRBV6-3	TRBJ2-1	TGTGCCAGCAGTAAAGCGGGGGGGACCAATGAGCAGTTCTTC	CASSKAGGTNEQFF
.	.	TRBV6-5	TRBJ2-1	TGTGCCAGCAGCGAGAGCTCCTACAATGAGCAGTTCTTC	CASSESSYNEQFF
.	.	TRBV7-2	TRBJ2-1	TGTGCCAGCAGCCCCTCTTACAATGAGCAGTTCTTC	CASSPSYNEQFF
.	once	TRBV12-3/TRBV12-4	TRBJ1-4	TGTGCCAGCAGTGCAGGGGCTCGGGAAAAACTGTTTTTT	CASSAGAREKLFF
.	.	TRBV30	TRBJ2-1	TGTGCCTCCAGAGGGTCGGGGAGCTCCTACAATGAGCAGTTCTTC	CASRGSGSSYNEQFF
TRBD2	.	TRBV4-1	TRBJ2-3	TGCGCCAGCAGCACGCGCCGCGGCGGCGGGGGAACCCTTATTACAGATACGCAGTATTTT	CASSTRRGGGGTLITDTQYF
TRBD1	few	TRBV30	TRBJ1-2	TGTGCCTCCCCGACAGGGAGGGGGAAAGCTAACTATGGCTACACCTTC	CASPTGRGKANYGYTF
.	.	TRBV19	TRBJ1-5	TGTGCCAGTAGTCCCCCGGGGGGCGGGAGTCAGCCCCAGCATTTT	CASSPPGGGSQPQHF
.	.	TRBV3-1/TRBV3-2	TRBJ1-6	TGTGCCAGCAGTTACGTCCAAGGAGCAGGGGTTAATTCACCCCTCCACTTT	CASSYVQGAGVNSPLHF
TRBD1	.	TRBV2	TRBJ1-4	TGTGCCAGCAGCGCCCCTGGGACAGACGATGAAAAACTGTTTTTT	CASSAPGTDDEKLFF
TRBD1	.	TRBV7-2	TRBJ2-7	TGTGCCAGCAGCCCCCAGACAGGGCACCACGAGCAGTACTTC	CASSPQTGHHEQYF
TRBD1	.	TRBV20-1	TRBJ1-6	TGCAGTGCTAGTCAATCCGGGACAGGAGGAAATTCACCCCTCCACTTT	CSASQSGTGGNSPLHF
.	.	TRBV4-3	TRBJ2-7	TGCGCCAGCAGCCAAGAATCAGGGCAAGTATACGAGCAGTACTTC	CASSQESGQVYEQYF
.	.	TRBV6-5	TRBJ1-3	TGTGCCAGCAGTTACGGCCGGCAGGGTCTTGGAAACACCATATATTTT	CASSYGRQGLGNTIYF
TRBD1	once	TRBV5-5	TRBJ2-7	TGTGCCAGCAGCCCCAGACAGGGACCCTACGAGCAGTACTTC	CASSPRQGPYEQYF
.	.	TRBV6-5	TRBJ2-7	TGTGCCAGCAGTTGGGGATGGCGCGGGGCCTACGAGCAGTACTTC	CASSWGWRGAYEQYF
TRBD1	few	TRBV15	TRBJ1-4	TGTGCCACCAGCAGACAGGGGGTAAATGAAAAACTGTTTTTT	CATSRQGVNEKLFF
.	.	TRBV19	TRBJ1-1	TGTGCCAGTAGTTCCTTCTCCGGGGACACTGAAGCTTTCTTT	CASSSFSGDTEAFF
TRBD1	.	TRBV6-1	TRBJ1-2	TGTGCCAGCAGTGACCCCGGGACAGGAGGCGGCTACACCTTC	CASSDPGTGGGYTF
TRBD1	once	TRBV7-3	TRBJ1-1	TGTGCCAGCAGCCCTAGGACAGGGGGCGGAACTGAAGCTTTCTTT	CASSPRTGGGTEAFF
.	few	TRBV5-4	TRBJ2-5	TGTGCCAGCAGCATGGGGGAGACCCAGTACTTC	CASSMGETQYF
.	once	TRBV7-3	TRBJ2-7	TGTGCCAGCAGCAAAAGCCTTCCCCGCAACGAGCAGTACTTC	CASSKSLPRNEQYF
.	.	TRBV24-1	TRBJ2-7	TGTGCCACCAGTGAGGCTCGGGGTCGGGACGAGCAGTACTTC	CATSEARGRDEQYF
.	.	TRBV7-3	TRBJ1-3	TGTGCCAGCAGCCCCCAAACTATCAACACCATATATTTT	CASSPQTINTIYF
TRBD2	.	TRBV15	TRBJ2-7	TGTGCCACCAGCAGAGATGCGGGACTAATGAGCGAGCAGTACTTC	CATSRDAGLMSEQYF
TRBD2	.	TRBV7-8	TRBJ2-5	TGTGCCAGCAGCAGACTAGCGGCCCACCAAGAGACCCAGTACTTC	CASSRLAAHQETQYF
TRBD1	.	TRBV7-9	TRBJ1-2	TGTGCCAGCAGCTTAACGCAGGGGGGAGATGGCTACACCTTC	CASSLTQGGDGYTF